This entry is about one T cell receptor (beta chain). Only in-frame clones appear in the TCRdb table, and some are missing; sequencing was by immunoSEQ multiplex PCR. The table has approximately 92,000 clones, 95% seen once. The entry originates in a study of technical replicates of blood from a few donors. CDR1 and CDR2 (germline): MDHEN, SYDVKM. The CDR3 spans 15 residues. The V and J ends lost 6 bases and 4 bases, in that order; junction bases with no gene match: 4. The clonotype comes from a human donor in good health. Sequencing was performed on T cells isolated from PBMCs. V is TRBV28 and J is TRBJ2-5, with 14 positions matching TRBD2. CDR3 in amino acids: CASSGTSGRRETQYF. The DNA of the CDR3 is TGTGCCAGCAGCGGGACTAGCGGGAGAAGAGAGACCCAGTACTTC.